Described below is a single T cell receptor beta chain sequence and its context. Its antigen is undetermined. These data belong to a study of cytomegalovirus exposure and HLA in healthy donors. About the study: The early release's HLA-typed donors yielded 65 million to 85 million unique TCRs.

Study results and caveats: The productive fraction for most TCR beta V segments was about 87% or about 30% in an earlier analysis.

The PCR used 60 Vbeta and 13 Jbeta primers. Clones were sequenced by immunoSEQ multiplex PCR, and TCRdb holds only the in-frame ones, with some missing. The sample totals some 130,000 clones. The clonotype originates from a woman aged 55-75 years in good health and CMV-seronegative. Material: PBMCs.

CDR3 sequence (DNA): TGTGCCAGCAAAACAGATCTTAACTATGGCTACACCTTC. This codes for CASKTDLNYGYTF. The chain uses TRBV28 and TRBJ1-2; D unclear. This CDR3 contains 13 residues. Deletions cut 7 bases from V and 1 base from J, with 10 bases between. Germline loops: CDR1 MDHEN, CDR2 SYDVKM.